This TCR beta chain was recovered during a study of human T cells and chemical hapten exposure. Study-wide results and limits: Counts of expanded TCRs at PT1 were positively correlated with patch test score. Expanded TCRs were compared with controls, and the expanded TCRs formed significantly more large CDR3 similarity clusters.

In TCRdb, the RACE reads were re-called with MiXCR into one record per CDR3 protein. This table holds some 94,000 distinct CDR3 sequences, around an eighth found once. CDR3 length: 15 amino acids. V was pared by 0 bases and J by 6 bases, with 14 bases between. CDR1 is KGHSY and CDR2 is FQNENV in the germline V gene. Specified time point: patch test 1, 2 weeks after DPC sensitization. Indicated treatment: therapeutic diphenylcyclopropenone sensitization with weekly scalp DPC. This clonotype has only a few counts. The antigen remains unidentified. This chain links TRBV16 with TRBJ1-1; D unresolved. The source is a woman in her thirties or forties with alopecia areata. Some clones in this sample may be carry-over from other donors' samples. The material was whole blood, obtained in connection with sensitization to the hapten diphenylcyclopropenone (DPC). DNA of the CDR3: TGTGCCAGCAGCCAATCTGACACCGACTTGCCTGAAGCTTTCTTT. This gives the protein CASSQSDTDLPEAFF.